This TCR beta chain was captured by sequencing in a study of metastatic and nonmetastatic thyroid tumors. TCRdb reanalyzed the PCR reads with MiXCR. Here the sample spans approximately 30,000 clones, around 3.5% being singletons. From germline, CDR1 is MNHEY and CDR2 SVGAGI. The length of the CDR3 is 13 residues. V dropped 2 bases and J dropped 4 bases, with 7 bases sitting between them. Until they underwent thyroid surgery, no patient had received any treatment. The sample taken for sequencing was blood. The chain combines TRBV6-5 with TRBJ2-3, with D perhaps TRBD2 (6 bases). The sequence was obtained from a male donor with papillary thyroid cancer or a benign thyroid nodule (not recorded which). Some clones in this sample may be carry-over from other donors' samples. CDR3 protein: CASSYAGPDTQYF. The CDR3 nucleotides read TGTGCCAGCAGTTACGCGGGGCCAGATACGCAGTATTTT.